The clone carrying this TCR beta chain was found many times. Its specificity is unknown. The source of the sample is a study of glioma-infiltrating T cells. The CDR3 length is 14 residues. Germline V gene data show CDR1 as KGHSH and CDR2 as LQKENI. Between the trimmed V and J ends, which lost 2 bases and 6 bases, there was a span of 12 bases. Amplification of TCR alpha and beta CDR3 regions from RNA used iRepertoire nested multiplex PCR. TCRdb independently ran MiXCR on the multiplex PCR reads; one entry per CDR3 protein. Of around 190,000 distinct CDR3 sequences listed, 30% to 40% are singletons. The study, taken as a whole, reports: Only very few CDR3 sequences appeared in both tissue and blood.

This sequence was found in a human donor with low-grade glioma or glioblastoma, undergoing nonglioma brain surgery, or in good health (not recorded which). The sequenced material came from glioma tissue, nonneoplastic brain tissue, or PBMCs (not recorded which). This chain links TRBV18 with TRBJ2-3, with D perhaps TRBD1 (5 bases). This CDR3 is CASSPVTGYDTQYF. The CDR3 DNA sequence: TGTGCCAGCTCACCAGTAACAGGCTACGATACGCAGTATTTT.